The 18 T cell receptor beta chains in this list originate from one sample, sequenced in a study of T cell responses to AZD1222 COVID-19 vaccine. Some clones are missing from TCRdb's copy, which holds only in-frame ones; the method was immunoSEQ multiplex PCR. Of more than 140,000 clones detected, over 90% appear once; the ten largest clones hold around 1%. Material: peripheral blood, obtained on day 0 of MenACWY control vaccination. Every receptor here comes from an adult in good health.

The gene calls are TRBV10-3 and TRBJ1-2, with TRBD1 matching 8 bases. Germline V CDR1 and CDR2: ENHRY, SYGVKD. This CDR3 contains 14 residues. V lost 6 bases to trimming and J lost 5 bases; unmatched junction nucleotides: 8. The CDR3 DNA follows: TGTGCCATCAGCCCCGACAGGGGTGGGTATGGCTACACCTTC. Translating gives CAISPDRGGYGYTF.

The J gene is TRBJ2-1, the V gene TRBV7-2; 7 bases match TRBD2. This CDR3 has 14 residues. V dropped 5 bases and J dropped 4; count of bases not matched to a gene: 5. Germline assignment: CDR1 SGHTA and CDR2 FQGNSA. The CDR3: CASSPTGGYNEQFF. In nucleotides, the CDR3 is TGTGCCAGCAGCCCAACGGGAGGTTACAATGAGCAGTTCTTC. The complete variable domain, with remaining parts taken from reference TRBV7-2 and TRBJ2-1, reads GAGVSQSPSNKVTEKGKDVELRCDPISGHTALYWYRQSLGQGLEFLIYFQGNSAPDKSGLPSDRFSAERTGGSVSTLTIQRTQQEDSAVYLCASSPTGGYNEQFFGPGTRLTVL.

The V and J genes are TRBV7-2 and TRBJ1-3; D may be TRBD1 (5 bases). Trimming stripped 1 base from V and 2 bases from J, with 12 bases between. Per germline, CDR1 SGHTA and CDR2 FQGNSA. The CDR3 consists of 16 residues. The CDR3 nucleotides are TGTGCCAGCAGCTTAGTGGAGGGAGGGGCTGGAAACACCATATATTTT. Protein sequence: CASSLVEGGAGNTIYF.

J is TRBJ2-1 and V is TRBV28, with 8 bases aligning to TRBD2. The CDR3 totals 17 residues. Germline V gene lookup returns CDR1 MDHEN and CDR2 SYDVKM. Trimming took 6 bases from V and 8 from J; bases not matched to a gene: 18. CDR3 loop: CASSLLRGLAGRDEQFF. CDR3 sequence (DNA): TGTGCCAGCAGCCTTTTAAGGGGATTAGCGGGAAGGGATGAGCAGTTCTTC.

This clone was counted once. The CDR3 loop reads CASSKANQYNEQFF. The CDR3 DNA reads as TGCGCCAGCAGCAAAGCAAACCAATACAATGAGCAGTTCTTC. The V and J genes are TRBV4-3 and TRBJ2-1; D not resolved. Trimming pared 5 bases from V and 4 bases from J, leaving 12 bases between. The CDR3 covers 14 residues. Germline V gene lookup returns CDR1 LGHNA and CDR2 YSLEER.

The chain recombines TRBV21-1 with TRBJ2-7; TRBD1, the table's D call, lacks a check against the DNA. TRBV21-1 is an annotated pseudogene. This CDR3 spans 16 amino acids. CDR3 amino acids: CASSKPPPGHSYEQYF. The CDR3, as DNA: TGTGCCAGCAGCAAGCCCCCCCCGGGACACTCCTACGAGCAGTACTTC.

The chain links TRBV18 to TRBJ2-7; 9 positions match TRBD1. V shed 8 bases, J shed 4 bases, and the junction held 6 bases outside the gene matches. CDR3 length: 13 residues. CDR1 KGHSH and CDR2 LQKENI come from the germline V gene. The CDR3 region has the DNA TGTGCCAGCCAGGGACAGGGTGAATACGAGCAGTACTTC. This encodes CASQGQGEYEQYF.

The gene calls are TRBV7-3 and TRBJ2-3, with no clear D. CDR1 and CDR2 from the germline V gene are SGHTA and FQGTGA. Between the trimmed V and J ends, which lost 2 bases and 2 bases, there was a span of 11 bases. The CDR3 totals 15 residues. CDR3 sequence: CASSLSEAATDTQYF. The CDR3 DNA reads as TGTGCCAGCAGCTTATCAGAGGCGGCCACAGATACGCAGTATTTT. Full variable domain (outside the CDR3, taken from reference TRBV7-3 and TRBJ2-3): GAGVSQTPSNKVTEKGKYVELRCDPISGHTALYWYRQSLGQGPEFLIYFQGTGAADDSGLPNDRFFAVRPEGSVSTLKIQRTERGDSAVYLCASSLSEAATDTQYFGPGTRLTVL.

DNA of the CDR3: TGTGCCAGCAGCGAACTAGCGGGGGCCAGGGATACGCAGTATTTT. Protein sequence: CASSELAGARDTQYF. The V gene is TRBV2, the J gene TRBJ2-3, with 11 nucleotides matching TRBD2. Germline V CDR1 and CDR2: SNHLY, FYNNEI. Trimming removed 6 bases from V and 6 bases from J; junction bases left unmatched: 8. CDR3 length: 15 amino acids.

This chain links TRBV18 with TRBJ1-2; D is unresolved. Germline V gene data show CDR1 as KGHSH and CDR2 as LQKENI. The CDR3 runs to 15 residues. Trimming took 3 bases from V and 4 from J, leaving 15 bases between them. The CDR3 DNA reads as TGTGCCAGCTCACCGCCAGCGAGCTATCGCTATGGCTACACCTTC. This encodes CASSPPASYRYGYTF. The complete variable domain, with remaining parts taken from reference TRBV18 and TRBJ1-2, reads NAGVMQNPRHLVRRRGQEARLRCSPMKGHSHVYWYRQLPEEGLKFMVYLQKENIIDESGMPKERFSAEFPKEGPSILRIQQVVRGDSAAYFCASSPPASYRYGYTFGSGTRLTVV.

The chain joins TRBV15 to TRBJ1-1, with D tentatively TRBD1 (5 bases). The CDR3 consists of 14 residues. The germline V and J ends were trimmed by 3 bases and 2 bases, with 10 bases remaining between them. The germline CDR1 and CDR2 sequences are LNHNV and YYDKDF (reference sequence). The CDR3 coding sequence is TGTGCCACCAGCAGCAGGGAGACAAACACTGAAGCTTTCTTT. Translating it yields CATSSRETNTEAFF.

This clone was detected once. The rearrangement uses TRBV5-6 and TRBJ1-3, with 9 bases identical to TRBD1. V was clipped by 3 bases and J by 6 bases; unmatched bases: 7. The CDR3 is 15 amino acids. The germline V gene has CDR1 SGHDT and CDR2 YYEEEE. CDR3 sequence reads: CASSSLQGATNTIYF. The CDR3 DNA follows: TGTGCCAGCAGCTCCTTACAGGGGGCAACAAACACCATATATTTT. Combining the CDR3 with reference TRBV5-6 and TRBJ1-3 gives the whole variable domain DAGVTQSPTHLIKTRGQQVTLRCSPKSGHDTVSWYQQALGQGPQFIFQYYEEEERQRGNFPDRFSGHQFPNYSSELNVNALLLGDSALYLCASSSLQGATNTIYFGEGSWLTVV.

The chain joins TRBV19 to TRBJ1-5, with D uncertain. Germline assignment: CDR1 LNHDA and CDR2 SQIVND (reference sequence). This CDR3 region has 12 residues. Trimming took off 10 bases at V and 8 bases at J, with 15 bases between the two ends. The CDR3 is CATGWGGEPQHF. The DNA for the CDR3 is TGTGCCACCGGGTGGGGAGGTGAGCCCCAGCATTTT.

The chain uses TRBV5-5 and TRBJ2-7, with 7 bases matching TRBD2. Germline V gives CDR1 SGHKS, CDR2 YYEKEE (reference sequence). The CDR3 extends over 13 amino acids. V lost 7 bases and J lost 2; bases outside the gene matches: 6. In DNA form, the CDR3 reads TGTGCCAGCGGGAGGGTGGATACCTACGAGCAGTACTTC. It translates to CASGRVDTYEQYF. Combining the CDR3 with reference TRBV5-5 and TRBJ2-7 gives the whole variable domain DAGVTQSPTHLIKTRGQQVTLRCSPISGHKSVSWYQQVLGQGPQFIFQYYEKEERGRGNFPDRFSARQFPNYSSELNVNALLLGDSALYLCASGRVDTYEQYFGPGTRLTVT.

The V and J genes are TRBV12-3 or TRBV12-4 and TRBJ2-1; D may be TRBD1 (5 bases). The CDR3 has 13 residues. V was trimmed by 6 bases and J by 8 bases, leaving 14 bases between them. The CDR3 reads CASSLGQRDEQFF. Written as DNA, the CDR3 is TGTGCCAGCAGCCTCGGACAAAGGGATGAGCAGTTCTTC.

V and J are TRBV5-5 and TRBJ1-4; no reliable D call. Germline V gene data show CDR1 as SGHKS and CDR2 as YYEKEE (reference sequence). V was pared by 1 base and J by 4 bases, with 11 bases between. The CDR3 contains 15 residues. The chain's CDR3 is CASSLYIGVNEKLFF. Here the CDR3 DNA reads TGTGCCAGCAGCTTGTATATCGGGGTTAATGAAAAACTGTTTTTT.

This rearrangement joins TRBV7-3 to TRBJ2-2; TRBD2 matches at 11 bases. The ends lost 2 bases at V and 3 bases at J; junction bases unmatched: 2. In germline, CDR1 is SGHTA, CDR2 FQGTGA. The length of the CDR3 is 16 residues. The CDR3 region has the DNA TGTGCCAGCAGCTTAGTAGCGGGAGGGTACACCGGGGAGCTGTTTTTT. It is translated as CASSLVAGGYTGELFF.

V and J are TRBV12-5 and TRBJ2-1, with 7 bases matching TRBD2. Germline CDR1 LGHNT, CDR2 FRNRAP. Losses at the gene ends were 4 bases for V and 10 bases for J; bases not matched to a gene: 10. The CDR3 covers 14 residues. CDR3 coding DNA: TGTGCTAGTGGTTCTCCGGGACTACTGAGGGAGCAGTTCTTC. Amino acid sequence: CASGSPGLLREQFF.